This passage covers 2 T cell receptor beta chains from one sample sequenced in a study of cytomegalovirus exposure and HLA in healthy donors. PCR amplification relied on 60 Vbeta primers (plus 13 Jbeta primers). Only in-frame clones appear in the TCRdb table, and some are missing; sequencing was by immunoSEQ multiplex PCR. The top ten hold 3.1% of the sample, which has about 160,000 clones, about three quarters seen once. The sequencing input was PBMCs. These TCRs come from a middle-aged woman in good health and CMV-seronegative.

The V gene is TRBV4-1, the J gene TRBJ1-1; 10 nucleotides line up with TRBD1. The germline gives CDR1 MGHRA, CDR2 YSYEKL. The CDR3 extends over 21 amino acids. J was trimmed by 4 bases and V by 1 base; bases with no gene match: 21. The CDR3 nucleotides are TGCGCCAGCAGCCAAGTTAACGACCGACAGGGGGCGAGTCGTTGGGCCACTGAAGCTTTCTTT. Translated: CASSQVNDRQGASRWATEAFF.

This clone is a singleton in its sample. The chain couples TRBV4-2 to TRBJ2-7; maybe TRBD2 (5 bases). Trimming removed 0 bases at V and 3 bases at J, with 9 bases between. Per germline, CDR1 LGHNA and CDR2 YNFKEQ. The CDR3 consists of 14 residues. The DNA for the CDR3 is TGTGCCAGCAGCCAAGATGGTGGAGGCTACGAGCAGTACTTC. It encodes CASSQDGGGYEQYF.